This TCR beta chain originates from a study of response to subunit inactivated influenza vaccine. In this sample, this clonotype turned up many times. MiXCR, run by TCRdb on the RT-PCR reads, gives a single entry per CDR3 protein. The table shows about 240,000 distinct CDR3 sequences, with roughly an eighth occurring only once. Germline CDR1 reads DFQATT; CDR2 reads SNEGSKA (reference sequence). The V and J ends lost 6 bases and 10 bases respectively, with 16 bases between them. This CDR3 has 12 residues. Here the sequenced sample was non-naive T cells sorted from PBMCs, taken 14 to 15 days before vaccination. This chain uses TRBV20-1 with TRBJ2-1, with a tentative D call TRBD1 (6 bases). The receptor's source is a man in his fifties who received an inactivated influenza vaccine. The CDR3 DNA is TGCAGTGCAAGGGGACAATTGAGGGAGCAGTTCTTC. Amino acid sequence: CSARGQLREQFF.